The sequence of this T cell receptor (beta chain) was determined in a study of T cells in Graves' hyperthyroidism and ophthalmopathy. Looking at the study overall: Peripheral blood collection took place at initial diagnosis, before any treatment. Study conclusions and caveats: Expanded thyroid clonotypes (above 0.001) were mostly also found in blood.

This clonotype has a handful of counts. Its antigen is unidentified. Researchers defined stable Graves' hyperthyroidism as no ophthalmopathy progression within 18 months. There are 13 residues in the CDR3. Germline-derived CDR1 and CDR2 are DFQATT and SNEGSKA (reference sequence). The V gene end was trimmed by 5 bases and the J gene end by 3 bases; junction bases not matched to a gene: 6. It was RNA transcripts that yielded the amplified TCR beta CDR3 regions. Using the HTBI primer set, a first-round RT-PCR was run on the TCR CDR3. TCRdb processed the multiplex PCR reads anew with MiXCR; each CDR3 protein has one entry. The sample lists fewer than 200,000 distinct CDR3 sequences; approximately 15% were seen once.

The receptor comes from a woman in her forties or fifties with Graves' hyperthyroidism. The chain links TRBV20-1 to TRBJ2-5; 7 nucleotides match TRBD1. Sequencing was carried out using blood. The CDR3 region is CSAQTQGEETQYF. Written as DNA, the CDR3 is TGCAGTGCTCAGACTCAGGGGGAAGAGACCCAGTACTTC.